This T cell receptor beta chain was found in a study of T cell repertoires in cytomegalovirus infection. TCRdb re-called the reads through MiXCR, storing one row per CDR3 protein. This table holds 510,000 or so distinct CDR3 sequences, about 25% found once. The germline CDR1 and CDR2 sequences are SSHAT and FNYEAQ (reference sequence). The CDR3 contains 13 residues. Between the trimmed V and J ends, which lost 5 bases and 0 bases, there was a span of 8 bases. The sequenced sample consisted of PBMCs. The chain is built from TRBV7-7 and TRBJ2-7; D is possibly TRBD2 (5 bases). The clonotype comes from a human donor in good health (CMV status not recorded). Some clones in this sample may be carry-over from other donors' samples. The CDR3 loop reads CASSRGSSYEQYF. The CDR3 DNA reads as TGTGCCAGCAGCAGAGGGAGCTCCTACGAGCAGTACTTC.